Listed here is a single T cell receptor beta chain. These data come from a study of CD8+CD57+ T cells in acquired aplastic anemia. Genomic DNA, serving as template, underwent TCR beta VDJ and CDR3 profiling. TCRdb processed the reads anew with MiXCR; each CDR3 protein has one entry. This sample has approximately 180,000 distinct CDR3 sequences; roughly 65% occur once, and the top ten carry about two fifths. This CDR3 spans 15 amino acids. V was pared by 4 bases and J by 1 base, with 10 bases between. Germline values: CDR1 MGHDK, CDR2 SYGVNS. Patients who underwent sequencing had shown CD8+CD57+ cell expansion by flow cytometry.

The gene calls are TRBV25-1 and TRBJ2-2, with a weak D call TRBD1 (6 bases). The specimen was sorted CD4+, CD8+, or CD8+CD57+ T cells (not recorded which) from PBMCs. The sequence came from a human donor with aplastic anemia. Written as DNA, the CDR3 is TGTGCCAGCAGTGCCCGGGACATGAACACCGGGGAGCTGTTTTTT. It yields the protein CASSARDMNTGELFF.